This T cell receptor beta chain was documented in a study of T cells in Graves' hyperthyroidism and ophthalmopathy. Amplified TCR beta CDR3 regions derived from RNA transcripts. First-round RT-PCR targeting the TCR CDR3 was performed with the HTBI primer set. TCRdb reprocessed the multiplex PCR reads via MiXCR and lists one record per CDR3 protein. The table records 730,000 or so distinct CDR3 sequences, around 20% of them present only once. This clonotype has just a few counts. Per germline, CDR1 SEHNR and CDR2 FQNEAQ (reference sequence). The CDR3 runs to 14 residues. V lost 2 bases to trimming and J lost 3 bases, with 10 bases between them.

Sequenced input: blood. The TCR was taken from a woman aged 45-59 years with Graves' hyperthyroidism that later progressed to Graves' ophthalmopathy. The chain uses TRBV7-9 and TRBJ2-5; tentatively, D is TRBD2 (6 bases). This CDR3 reads CASSLLSGEETQYF. The CDR3, as DNA: TGTGCCAGCAGCTTACTGTCGGGGGAAGAGACCCAGTACTTC.